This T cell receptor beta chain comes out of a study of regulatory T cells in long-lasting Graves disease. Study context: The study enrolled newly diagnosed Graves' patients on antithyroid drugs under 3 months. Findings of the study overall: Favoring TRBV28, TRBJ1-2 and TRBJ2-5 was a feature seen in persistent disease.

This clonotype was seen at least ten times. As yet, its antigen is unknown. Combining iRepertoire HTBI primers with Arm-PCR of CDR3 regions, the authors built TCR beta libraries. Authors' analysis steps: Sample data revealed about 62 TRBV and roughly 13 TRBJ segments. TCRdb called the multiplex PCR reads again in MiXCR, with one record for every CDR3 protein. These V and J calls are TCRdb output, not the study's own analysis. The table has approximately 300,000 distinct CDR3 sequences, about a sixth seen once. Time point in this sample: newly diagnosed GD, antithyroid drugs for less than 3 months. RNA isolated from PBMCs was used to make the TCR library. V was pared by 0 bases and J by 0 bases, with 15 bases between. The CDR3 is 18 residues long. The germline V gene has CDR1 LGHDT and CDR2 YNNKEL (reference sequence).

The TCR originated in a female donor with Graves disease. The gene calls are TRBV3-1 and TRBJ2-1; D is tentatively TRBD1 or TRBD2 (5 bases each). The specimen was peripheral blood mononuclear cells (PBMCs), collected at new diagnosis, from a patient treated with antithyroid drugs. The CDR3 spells CASSQERWGSGSYNEQFF. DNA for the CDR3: TGTGCCAGCAGCCAAGAGAGATGGGGGAGCGGCTCCTACAATGAGCAGTTCTTC.